These T cell receptor beta chains were read from a single sample in a study of blood T cells in healthy people across ages. Using its own MiXCR run on the 5' RACE reads, TCRdb lists one record per CDR3 protein. The sample yields 1.5 million to 2 million distinct CDR3 sequences, roughly a third seen once. Sample: blood. The origin of the receptors is a woman aged 25 to 39 in good health. CDR3s include the opening cysteine and the closing phenylalanine or tryptophan. The order of the fields is J gene, V gene, CDR3 length, clone size, D gene, CDR3 DNA, CDR3 protein. A D gene is named only where the DNA matches it firmly. Clone sizes are given selectively: once, few, many, or a class where the clone is expanded.

j_call: TRBJ2-6; v_call: TRBV9; cdr3_length: 16; clone_size: once; d_call: .; cdr3_nt: TGTACCAGCAGCTCCCGCGGGAACTCTGGGGCCAACGTCCTGACTTTC; cdr3_aa: CTSSSRGNSGANVLTF
j_call: TRBJ2-1; v_call: TRBV5-4; cdr3_length: 17; clone_size: .; d_call: .; cdr3_nt: TGTGCCAGCAGTCCGGGGACCCTACCAACCCTATACAATGAGCAGTTCTTC; cdr3_aa: CASSPGTLPTLYNEQFF
j_call: TRBJ2-1; v_call: TRBV7-2; cdr3_length: 17; clone_size: few; d_call: TRBD2; cdr3_nt: TGTGCCAGCAGCTCCCTTAGCGGGGGGGGCTGGGGCCATGAGCAGTTCTTC; cdr3_aa: CASSSLSGGGWGHEQFF
j_call: TRBJ2-7; v_call: TRBV6-2/TRBV6-3; cdr3_length: 17; clone_size: many; d_call: .; cdr3_nt: TGTGCCAGCAGTTTCCACTTACCGCTGGGGAGCTCCTACGAGCAGTACTTC; cdr3_aa: CASSFHLPLGSSYEQYF
j_call: TRBJ2-7; v_call: TRBV11-2; cdr3_length: 16; clone_size: .; d_call: TRBD1; cdr3_nt: TGTGCCAGCAGCTTAGTCCCGGGACAGGGAACGCTCGAGCAGTACTTC; cdr3_aa: CASSLVPGQGTLEQYF
j_call: TRBJ2-7; v_call: TRBV7-9; cdr3_length: 12; clone_size: .; d_call: .; cdr3_nt: TGTGCCCGGGAGTGGACTCCGTACGAGCAGTACTTC; cdr3_aa: CAREWTPYEQYF
j_call: TRBJ2-7; v_call: TRBV20-1; cdr3_length: 10; clone_size: few; d_call: .; cdr3_nt: TGCAGTGCTAAAAACCAGGTGCAGTACTTC; cdr3_aa: CSAKNQVQYF
j_call: TRBJ1-1; v_call: TRBV5-4; cdr3_length: 15; clone_size: .; d_call: .; cdr3_nt: TGTGCCAGCAGCTCCTCCACAGGGATCGGCACTGAAGCTTTCTTT; cdr3_aa: CASSSSTGIGTEAFF
j_call: TRBJ2-3; v_call: TRBV11-2; cdr3_length: 18; clone_size: .; d_call: .; cdr3_nt: TGTGCCAGCAGCTTAGATTGGAGGGGGGTCGCACCCACAGATACGCAGTATTTT; cdr3_aa: CASSLDWRGVAPTDTQYF
j_call: TRBJ2-3; v_call: TRBV12-5; cdr3_length: 13; clone_size: once; d_call: .; cdr3_nt: TGTGCTAGTGGTTTGGGACACGGAGATACGCAGTATTTT; cdr3_aa: CASGLGHGDTQYF
j_call: TRBJ1-5; v_call: TRBV5-1; cdr3_length: 20; clone_size: few; d_call: TRBD1; cdr3_nt: TGCGCCAGCAGATTGGGTGGTGTGGACAGGGGGTTTGTACGGAATCAGCCCCAGCATTTT; cdr3_aa: CASRLGGVDRGFVRNQPQHF
j_call: TRBJ1-2; v_call: TRBV19; cdr3_length: 13; clone_size: .; d_call: .; cdr3_nt: TGTGCCAGTAGTATTGGGAGTGGCTATGGCTACACCTTC; cdr3_aa: CASSIGSGYGYTF
j_call: TRBJ1-1; v_call: TRBV7-9; cdr3_length: 15; clone_size: few; d_call: TRBD1; cdr3_nt: TGTGCCAGCAGCACCCGCCGGGACAGGGGCACTGAAGCTTTCTTT; cdr3_aa: CASSTRRDRGTEAFF
j_call: TRBJ2-7; v_call: TRBV20-1; cdr3_length: 15; clone_size: many; d_call: .; cdr3_nt: TGCAGTGCTAGGGATTGGGGGACGAGCTCCTACGAGCAGTACTTC; cdr3_aa: CSARDWGTSSYEQYF
j_call: TRBJ2-5; v_call: TRBV27; cdr3_length: 18; clone_size: .; d_call: .; cdr3_nt: TGTGCCAGCAGTTTAAAAGGGGGAGGGCCGACTTTCCAAGAGACCCAGTACTTC; cdr3_aa: CASSLKGGGPTFQETQYF